The 28 T cell receptor beta chains below were found in one sample sequenced in a study of beta chain features in type 1 diabetes (dated by TCRdb to 2017 to 2018). The protocol used for the library was the immunoSEQ multiplex PCR assay. The entire isolated RNA was reverse transcribed using the High Capacity cDNA Reverse Transcription Kit, and thus expressed TCRB transcripts were sequenced. TCRdb's version of the immuneACCESS table is confined to in-frame rearrangements and falls short of the full clone set. An unresolved V gene accounts for under half of the shortfall where checked; the remainder is of unknown origin. Here the sample has around 430,000 clones; approximately 30% occur a single time. In total, the top ten clones hold about 0.06% of the sample. The sample comprised naive CD4+ T cells from blood. Interpreted using the paper, the cell subset or site label stands for: true naive CD4+ T cells. The receptors come from a man aged 18 to 29 in good health.

The V and J genes are TRBV5-1 and TRBJ2-7; D might be TRBD1 (6 bases). CDR3 length: 13 residues. CDR1 is SGHRS and CDR2 is YFSETQ in the germline V gene. The germline V and J ends were trimmed by 4 bases and 2 bases, with 10 bases remaining between them. The CDR3 spells CASSPRDTYEQYF. In DNA, the CDR3 is TGCGCCAGCAGCCCCCGGGACACCTACGAGCAGTACTTC.

Comment on this clone: The same CDR3 is also encoded by other DNA sequences in this sample. The CDR3 protein is CASSPGLADEQYF. CDR3 sequence (DNA): TGTGCCAGCTCACCTGGACTAGCCGACGAGCAGTACTTC. The J gene is TRBJ2-7, the V gene TRBV18, with 8 bases fitting TRBD2. V lost 3 bases to trimming and J lost 5 bases; unmatched junction nucleotides: 3. Germline lookup yields CDR1 KGHSH and CDR2 LQKENI. The CDR3 is made up of 13 amino acids.

This clone has more than one count but fewer than ten. The V and J genes are TRBV7-6 and TRBJ2-7; 9 bases are a match to TRBD1. The CDR3 sequence is 15 residues long. After removal of 1 base from V and 4 bases from J, the junction contained 5 bases not matched to a gene. Germline CDR1 SGHVS, CDR2 FNYEAQ. This CDR3 is CASSLERGTGYEQYF. The CDR3 nucleotides are TGTGCCAGCAGCTTAGAAAGGGGGACAGGGTACGAGCAGTACTTC.

This clone was counted only a few times. V gene TRBV10-3 combines with J gene TRBJ2-3; the D is unclear. With 6 bases removed from V and 1 base from J, the gap between germline ends came to 11 bases. Germline values: CDR1 ENHRY, CDR2 SYGVKD. The CDR3 contains 14 residues. The CDR3, as DNA: TGTGCCATCAGGGCCCCCGGAGGCACAGATACGCAGTATTTT. Protein sequence: CAIRAPGGTDTQYF.

This chain connects TRBV30 to TRBJ1-5; D is perhaps TRBD1 (5 bases). The CDR3 consists of 13 residues. Germline V gene sequence: CDR1 GTSNPN, CDR2 SVGIG (reference sequence). V lost 5 bases, J lost 6 bases, and 14 bases lay in between. DNA for the CDR3: TGTGCCTGGGCCCTTTCCGGGGGTCAGCCCCAGCATTTT. It specifies CAWALSGGQPQHF.

The rearrangement uses TRBV30 and TRBJ1-4; D possibly corresponds to TRBD1 (6 bases). The CDR3 covers 17 residues. Germline assignment: CDR1 GTSNPN and CDR2 SVGIG (reference sequence). V was trimmed by 1 base and J by 0 bases, leaving 15 bases between them. The CDR3 region has the DNA TGTGCCTGGAGTGCGCCCCCGAACAGGGCAACTAATGAAAAACTGTTTTTT. Amino acids: CAWSAPPNRATNEKLFF.

The chain joins TRBV19 to TRBJ1-2, with D possibly TRBD1 on 5 matching bases. Germline loops: CDR1 LNHDA, CDR2 SQIVND (reference sequence). The CDR3 is made up of 13 amino acids. Between the trimmed V and J ends, which lost 7 bases and 5 bases, there was a span of 14 bases. The CDR3: CASKMTERYGYTF. CDR3 nucleotide sequence: TGTGCCAGTAAAATGACAGAACGATATGGCTACACCTTC.

The V and J genes are TRBV9 and TRBJ2-3, with TRBD2 identical over 7 bases. Germline trimming cut 0 bases from V and 1 base from J; bases unmatched to any gene: 11. CDR3 length equals 18 residues. The V gene's germline CDR1 is SGDLS and CDR2 YYNGEE. CDR3 nucleotide sequence: TGTGCCAGCAGCGTAGACGGACGGGGGGTTCTGGGCACAGATACGCAGTATTTT. As protein: CASSVDGRGVLGTDTQYF. Based on the CDR3 plus reference TRBV9 and TRBJ2-3, the full variable domain is DSGVTQTPKHLITATGQRVTLRCSPRSGDLSVYWYQQSLDQGLQFLIQYYNGEERAKGNILERFSAQQFPDLHSELNLSSLELGDSALYFCASSVDGRGVLGTDTQYFGPGTRLTVL.

V is TRBV30 and J is TRBJ2-2, with TRBD2 matching 8 bases. CDR1 GTSNPN and CDR2 SVGIG come from the germline V gene (reference sequence). Trimming removed 7 bases from V and 4 bases from J; junction bases left unmatched: 8. This CDR3 has 14 amino acids. The CDR3, as DNA: TGTGCCTCCCGGGGGGGGTTGATCACCGGGGAGCTGTTTTTT. Its protein product is CASRGGLITGELFF.

The J gene is TRBJ1-5, the V gene TRBV30, with 7 positions matching TRBD1. This CDR3 spans 13 amino acids. Looked up from germline, CDR1 is GTSNPN and CDR2 is SVGIG (reference sequence). Trimming removed 2 bases from V and 7 bases from J; junction bases left unmatched: 5. CDR3 DNA: TGTGCCTGGAGTTTAGGGGGCGACCAGCCCCAGCATTTT. Protein sequence: CAWSLGGDQPQHF.

The chain has TRBV6-1 and TRBJ2-1, with 14 bases lining up with TRBD2. Germline-derived CDR1 and CDR2 are MNHNS and SASEGT. V lost 2 bases to trimming and J lost 7 bases; unmatched junction nucleotides: 13. CDR3 length: 19 amino acids. CDR3 sequence: CASSERRLAGGARVNEQFF. CDR3 coding DNA: TGTGCCAGCAGTGAACGCAGACTAGCGGGAGGGGCCCGGGTAAATGAGCAGTTCTTC.

This sequence joins TRBV7-9 and TRBJ2-7, with D unclear. Trimming took 4 bases from V and 6 from J, leaving 7 bases between them. CDR1 is SEHNR, CDR2 FQNEAQ, per germline (reference sequence). This CDR3 is 11 amino acids long. DNA of the CDR3: TGTGCCAGCAGCTCCGGACCCGAGCAGTACTTC. Encoded protein: CASSSGPEQYF.

The V gene is TRBV18, the J gene TRBJ2-1, with 7 bases that match TRBD1. Germline trimming cut 3 bases from V and 6 bases from J; bases unmatched to any gene: 8. From germline, CDR1 is KGHSH and CDR2 LQKENI. This CDR3 comprises 15 residues. The CDR3 region is CASSPGQAEGNEQFF. The CDR3 bases are TGTGCCAGCTCACCCGGACAGGCCGAGGGCAATGAGCAGTTCTTC.

The chain links TRBV7-8 to TRBJ2-5, with unresolved D. CDR1 and CDR2 from the germline V gene are SGHVS and FQNEAQ. V lost 0 bases and J lost 1, with 9 bases in between. The CDR3 loop spans 15 amino acids. For the CDR3, the DNA is TGTGCCAGCAGCTTAGCGCGCTCACGCCAAGAGACCCAGTACTTC. The encoded protein is CASSLARSRQETQYF.

This clone was counted only a few times. The V and J genes are TRBV30 and TRBJ2-5; 7 bases map to TRBD1. The J call is in doubt because the DNA end fits TRBJ2-7 better. Germline V lookup: CDR1 GTSNPN, CDR2 SVGIG (reference sequence). The CDR3 is made up of 13 amino acids. In DNA, the CDR3 is TGTGCCTGGAGTCTCGACAGGGACTACGAGCAGTACTTC. Its translation: CAWSLDRDYEQYF.

This clone has only a few counts. The chain employs TRBV19 and TRBJ2-1; D is possibly TRBD1 (5 bases). Trimming pared 4 bases from V and 3 bases from J, leaving 10 bases between. Germline CDR1 is LNHDA and CDR2 is SQIVND (reference sequence). The CDR3 covers 14 residues. The CDR3 DNA reads as TGTGCCAGTAGTAAACTGACAGTCTACAATGAGCAGTTCTTC. This encodes CASSKLTVYNEQFF. The whole variable domain, filled in from reference TRBV19 and TRBJ2-1, reads DGGITQSPKYLFRKEGQNVTLSCEQNLNHDAMYWYRQDPGQGLRLIYYSQIVNDFQKGDIAEGYSVSREKKESFPLTVTSAQKNPTAFYLCASSKLTVYNEQFFGPGTRLTVL.

The chain employs TRBV5-1 and TRBJ2-3; no definite D call. Trimming took 0 bases from V and 2 from J, leaving 7 bases between them. The length of the CDR3 is 14 residues. Per germline, CDR1 SGHRS and CDR2 YFSETQ. CDR3 protein: CASSLADATDTQYF. The CDR3 DNA reads as TGCGCCAGCAGCTTGGCCGATGCCACAGATACGCAGTATTTT.

The chain carries TRBV13 and TRBJ1-1; no firm D call. The germline CDR1 and CDR2 sequences are PRHDT and FYEKMQ (reference sequence). V lost 7 bases and J 0 bases, leaving 27 bases between the germline ends. The CDR3 is made up of 19 amino acids. This CDR3 is CASTLKRMAGGLMNTEAFF. CDR3 in DNA: TGTGCCAGCACCCTGAAGCGCATGGCAGGCGGGCTAATGAACACTGAAGCTTTCTTT.

The V call is TRBV15, the J call TRBJ1-5; the D is unclear. Trimming took off 0 bases at V and 0 bases at J, with 6 bases between the two ends. This CDR3 spans 15 amino acids. Germline V CDR1 and CDR2: LNHNV, YYDKDF (reference sequence). The CDR3 region is CATSRDADSNQPQHF. CDR3 coding DNA: TGTGCCACCAGCAGAGATGCGGATAGCAATCAGCCCCAGCATTTT.

This clone has only a few counts. The V and J genes are TRBV27 and TRBJ2-2; D uncertain. V was trimmed by 0 bases and J by 4 bases, leaving 0 bases between them. The CDR3 runs 12 residues. Germline V gene data show CDR1 as MNHEY and CDR2 as SMNVEV (reference sequence). The CDR3 region has the DNA TGTGCCAGCAGTTTATCCACCGGGGAGCTGTTTTTT. Encoded protein: CASSLSTGELFF.

V usage is TRBV9 and J usage is TRBJ2-2; D gene unclear. This CDR3 contains 14 residues. Trimming took 4 bases from V and 0 from J, leaving 7 bases between them. Germline CDR1 is SGDLS and CDR2 is YYNGEE. The CDR3 DNA follows: TGTGCCAGCAGCCCTCGGTCGAACACCGGGGAGCTGTTTTTT. Translated, it gives CASSPRSNTGELFF. Using reference TRBV9 and TRBJ2-2 for the parts outside the CDR3, the full variable domain is DSGVTQTPKHLITATGQRVTLRCSPRSGDLSVYWYQQSLDQGLQFLIQYYNGEERAKGNILERFSAQQFPDLHSELNLSSLELGDSALYFCASSPRSNTGELFFGEGSRLTVL.

This clone came up a few times. The V call is TRBV29-1, the J call TRBJ2-4; D might be TRBD1 (6 bases). This CDR3 has 12 amino acids. Germline loops: CDR1 SQVTM, CDR2 ANQGSEA. V lost 4 bases to trimming and J lost 7 bases, with 11 bases between them. For the CDR3, the DNA is TGCAGCGTTGGTCACCAGGGGAACATTCAGTACTTC. Residues: CSVGHQGNIQYF. The full variable domain, in which reference TRBV29-1 and TRBJ2-4 provide the parts outside the CDR3, is SAVISQKPSRDICQRGTSLTIQCQVDSQVTMMFWYRQQPGQSLTLIATANQGSEATYESGFVIDKFPISRPNLTFSTLTVSNMSPEDSSIYLCSVGHQGNIQYFGAGTRLSVL.

The chain couples TRBV10-3 to TRBJ2-7; 9 bases line up with TRBD2. The trim removed 11 bases at V and 2 bases at J, leaving 13 bases unmatched. CDR3 length equals 15 residues. The germline V gene encodes CDR1 ENHRY and CDR2 SYGVKD. The DNA of the CDR3 is TGTGCCGCCCAGGCACTAGCGGGCAGTCCCTACGAGCAGTACTTC. Residues: CAAQALAGSPYEQYF.

This clone was seen more than once but under ten times. The gene calls are TRBV28 and TRBJ2-3; D remains ambiguous. The CDR3 is made up of 15 amino acids. The germline V and J ends were trimmed by 3 bases and 5 bases, with 15 bases remaining between them. The germline CDR1 and CDR2 sequences are MDHEN and SYDVKM. The CDR3 spells CASSLAGWSGDTQYF. CDR3 in DNA: TGTGCCAGCAGTTTGGCCGGGTGGAGTGGAGATACGCAGTATTTT.

The CDR3 DNA is TGCGCCAGCAGCTTGCCGGGCGGGAGGACAGATACGCAGTATTTT. This translates into CASSLPGGRTDTQYF. The chain carries TRBV5-1 and TRBJ2-3; TRBD2 agrees at 8 bases. The germline V gene encodes CDR1 SGHRS and CDR2 YFSETQ. The CDR3 loop spans 15 amino acids. J lost 3 bases, V lost 1 base, and 4 bases had no gene match.

The table lists this clone with a few counts. The V call is TRBV30, the J call TRBJ2-3, with a weak D call TRBD2 (7 bases). V dropped 0 bases and J dropped 5 bases, with 12 bases sitting between them. The CDR3 is 14 amino acids. CDR1 and CDR2 (germline): GTSNPN, SVGIG (reference sequence). This CDR3 is CAWSVRGALDTQYF. The CDR3 nucleotides are TGTGCCTGGAGTGTCCGGGGGGCGTTAGATACGCAGTATTTT.

J is TRBJ2-1 and V is TRBV2, with 8 positions matching TRBD2. Losses at the gene ends were 4 bases for V and 4 bases for J; bases not matched to a gene: 6. The CDR3 totals 15 residues. Germline loops: CDR1 SNHLY, CDR2 FYNNEI. The CDR3 is CASSVQAGVYNEQFF. CDR3 nucleotide sequence: TGTGCCAGCAGTGTACAAGCGGGAGTGTACAATGAGCAGTTCTTC.

The sample holds a few counts of this clone. The V and J genes are TRBV7-8 and TRBJ2-5; the D gene is possibly TRBD2 (5 bases). The CDR3 extends over 16 amino acids. Per the germline V gene, CDR1 is SGHVS and CDR2 is FQNEAQ. Trimming took off 4 bases at V and 5 bases at J, with 20 bases between the two ends. In DNA form, the CDR3 reads TGTGCCAGCAGCTACCTCGGACGGGTCGGGGAGGAGACCCAGTACTTC. Translated, it gives CASSYLGRVGEETQYF. The whole variable domain, filled in from reference TRBV7-8 and TRBJ2-5, reads GAGVSQSPRYKVAKRGQDVALRCDPISGHVSLFWYQQALGQGPEFLTYFQNEAQLDKSGLPSDRFFAERPEGSVSTLKIQRTQQEDSAVYLCASSYLGRVGEETQYFGPGTRLLVL.